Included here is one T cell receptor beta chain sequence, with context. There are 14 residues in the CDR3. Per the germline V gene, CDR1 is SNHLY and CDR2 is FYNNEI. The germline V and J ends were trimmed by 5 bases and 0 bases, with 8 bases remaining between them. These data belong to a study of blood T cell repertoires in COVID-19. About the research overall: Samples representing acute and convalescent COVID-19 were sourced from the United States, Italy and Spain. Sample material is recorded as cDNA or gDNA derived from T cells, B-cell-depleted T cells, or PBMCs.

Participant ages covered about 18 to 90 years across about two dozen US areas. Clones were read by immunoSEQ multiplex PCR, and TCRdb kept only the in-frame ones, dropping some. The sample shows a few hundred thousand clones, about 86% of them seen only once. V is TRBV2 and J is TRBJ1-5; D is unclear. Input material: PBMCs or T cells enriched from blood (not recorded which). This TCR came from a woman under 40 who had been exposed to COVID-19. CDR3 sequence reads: CASSTYFSNQPQHF. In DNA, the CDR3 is TGTGCCAGCAGTACATATTTTAGCAATCAGCCCCAGCATTTT.